These 5 T cell receptor beta chains were sequenced from one sample in a study of PD-L1 blockade in urothelial cancer. Assay: immunoSEQ multiplex PCR; the TCRdb copy retains only in-frame clones and omits some. The data contain around 70,000 clones, around four fifths of them singletons. The input for sequencing was PBMCs, taken around atezolizumab (anti-PD-L1) treatment. The receptors here all came from a man between 70 and 80 years old with urothelial cancer.

This chain links TRBV28 with TRBJ2-3, with TRBD2 matching 9 bases. The J segment lost 2 bases and the V segment lost 2 bases, leaving 5 bases of the junction unmatched. The CDR3 has 16 residues. The germline V gene encodes CDR1 MDHEN and CDR2 SYDVKM. The CDR3 spells CASSLPASGNTDTQYF. The CDR3 DNA sequence: TGTGCCAGCAGTTTACCGGCTAGCGGGAACACAGATACGCAGTATTTT.

The count of this clone is one. The genes are TRBV7-3 and TRBJ2-1; tentative D call: TRBD2 (6 bases). The germline V gene has CDR1 SGHTA and CDR2 FQGTGA. Trimming took 2 bases from V and 7 from J, leaving 18 bases between them. The CDR3 consists of 16 residues. This CDR3 is CASSLSPSANGNEQFF. The CDR3 nucleotides read TGTGCCAGCAGCTTATCTCCTAGCGCCAATGGGAATGAGCAGTTCTTC.

The chain is built from TRBV10-1 and TRBJ2-1; D is undetermined. Germline V lookup: CDR1 WNHNN, CDR2 SYGVQD (reference sequence). Trimming shortened V by 1 base and J by 10 bases, and 11 bases separated the two germline ends. The CDR3 sequence is 13 residues long. CDR3 amino acids: CASSEYELGEQFF. DNA of the CDR3: TGCGCCAGCAGTGAGTATGAGCTCGGGGAGCAGTTCTTC.

This chain connects TRBV7-3 to TRBJ2-2; 9 nucleotides agree with TRBD1. This CDR3 comprises 16 residues. J gave up 4 bases and V 5 bases, and 8 bases lay outside the gene matches. The germline V gene encodes CDR1 SGHTA and CDR2 FQGTGA. The CDR3 nucleotides are TGTGCCAGCAGCCTAGGGGGACAGGGTCGCACCGGGGAGCTGTTTTTT. It translates to CASSLGGQGRTGELFF.

The J gene is TRBJ1-4, the V gene TRBV7-6, with 7 bases lining up with TRBD1. V dropped 4 bases and J dropped 11; count of bases not matched to a gene: 7. In germline, CDR1 is SGHVS, CDR2 FNYEAQ. The CDR3 contains 13 residues. CDR3 sequence reads: CASSSPPDRKLFF. In DNA form, the CDR3 reads TGTGCCAGCAGCTCCCCCCCGGACAGGAAACTGTTTTTT. The variable domain in full, completed from reference TRBV7-6 and TRBJ1-4, reads GAGVSQSPRYKVTKRGQDVALRCDPISGHVSLYWYRQALGQGPEFLTYFNYEAQQDKSGLPNDRFSAERPEGSISTLTIQRTEQRDSAMYRCASSSPPDRKLFFGSGTQLSVL.